Listed below are T cell receptor beta chains from one sample, sequenced in a study of CDR3 diversity in severe acne. One entry per CDR3 protein, called by TCRdb with MiXCR from the PCR reads. The sample comprises tens of thousands of distinct CDR3 sequences, around 50% of which are singletons, and 11% rests with the top ten. Sequencing was performed on blood. Receptor source: a male donor with severe acne vulgaris. The conserved cysteine and the conserved F or W are not part of the CDR3 here. Size is stated for part of the rows, as once, few or many counts, or as a class when the clone is expanded.

many	TRBV7-9	TRBJ2-5	ASSLWGTEETQY
.	TRBV4-3	TRBJ2-5	ASSQRLGETQY
few	TRBV5-4	TRBJ1-1	ASSLISTLNTEAF
many	TRBV2	TRBJ1-1	ASTRQLNTEAF
few	TRBV30	TRBJ1-1	ASDPGGEGTEAF
.	TRBV29-1	TRBJ1-2	SVEDIYYGYT
.	TRBV29-1	TRBJ2-6	SVRTWSSGANVLT
.	TRBV25-1	TRBJ2-7	ASSIALAGDSYEQY
.	TRBV6-6	TRBJ2-7	ASSGGTYEQY
once	TRBV10-3	TRBJ1-4	ASSYSPGTGEKLF
.	TRBV7-2	TRBJ1-6	ASSSGTGLSPLH
many	TRBV5-6	TRBJ2-7	ASSLVAGVHEQY
many	TRBV18	TRBJ1-1	ASSGDGTRTEAF
few	TRBV5-1	TRBJ2-7	ASSLPLAGNKEQY
few	TRBV9	TRBJ1-2	ASSVRDSYYGYT